This T cell receptor (beta chain) was recovered during a study of response to subunit inactivated influenza vaccine. MiXCR, applied by TCRdb to the RT-PCR reads, yields one record per CDR3 protein. The sample has 400,000 to 550,000 distinct CDR3 sequences; around 25% are singletons. The CDR3 has 12 amino acids. V was trimmed by 3 bases and J by 7 bases, leaving 7 bases between them. Study-wide points: Only a handful of new T cells, the authors suggested, are recruited with each seasonal influenza vaccination.

In regard to this clonotype: The antigen remains unidentified.

The sequence came from a man in his forties or fifties who received an inactivated influenza vaccine. Sequenced material: CD4+ T cells sorted from PBMCs, taken 5 to 6 days after vaccination. The rearrangement joins TRBV12-3 or TRBV12-4 to TRBJ1-5; D not resolved. Written as DNA, the CDR3 is TGTGCCAGCAGTTTTGGGCCGCAGCCCCAGCATTTT. Translating gives CASSFGPQPQHF.